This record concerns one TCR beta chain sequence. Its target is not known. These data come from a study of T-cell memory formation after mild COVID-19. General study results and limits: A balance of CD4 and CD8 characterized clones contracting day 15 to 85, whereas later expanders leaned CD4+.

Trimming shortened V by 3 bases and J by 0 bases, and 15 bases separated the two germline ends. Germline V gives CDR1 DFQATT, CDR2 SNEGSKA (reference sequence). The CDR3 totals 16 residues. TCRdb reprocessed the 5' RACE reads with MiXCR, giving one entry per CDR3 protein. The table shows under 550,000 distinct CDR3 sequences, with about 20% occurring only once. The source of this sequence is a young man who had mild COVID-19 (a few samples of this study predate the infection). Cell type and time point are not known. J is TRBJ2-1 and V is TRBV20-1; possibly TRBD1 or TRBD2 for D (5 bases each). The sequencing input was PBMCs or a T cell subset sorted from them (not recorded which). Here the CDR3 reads CSARGTGDISYNEQFF. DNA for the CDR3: TGCAGTGCTAGGGGGACGGGCGATATCTCCTACAATGAGCAGTTCTTC.